This TCR beta chain derives from a study of T-cell memory formation after mild COVID-19 (dated by TCRdb to the early 2020s). Looking at the study overall: TCR sequence clusters from the two donors were largely donor specific. Longitudinal TCRalpha and TCRbeta repertoire sequencing tracked T-cell clones expanding and contracting after mild COVID-19 in two donors. The cohort was made up of two young adult volunteers, one female and one male, who were previously healthy.

The full study reports these points: Some responding clones were detected in pre-infection memory, which suggested that pre-existing cross-reactive memory T cells had joined the SARS-CoV-2 response. Balanced CD4/CD8 phenotypes were observed for clones contracting from day 15 to 85, whereas a bias towards CD4+ was observed for a second wave of clones expanding from day 15 to 37. Contracting CD4+ clones were found mainly in CM and EM memory subsets, while CD8+ clones were enriched in EMRA. Only two mild cases were covered in the study, and larger cohorts including severe cases with pre-infection samples were considered necessary. SARS-CoV-2 specificity was not confirmed for the second-wave clones peaking on day 37.

CDR1 LNHNV and CDR2 YYDKDF were looked up in the germline V gene (reference sequence). The cysteine opens and the phenylalanine closes a CDR3 of 15 amino acids. Just the 45-base CDR3 DNA is kept, in frame starting at base 1. V is reduced by 1 base and J by 7 bases, leaving a spacing of 16 bases between them. Sequencing instrument: Illumina NovaSeq 6000. Using 5'RACE with constant-segment primers, TCRalpha and TCRbeta cDNA libraries were constructed, with sample barcodes and unique molecular identifiers added in the process. Trizol reagent was used to extract RNA from every sample. Amplification of the libraries took two PCR steps, and the second step added a second sample barcode plus Illumina TruSeq adapters. Sequencing of the libraries was done on an Illumina NovaSeq, producing 2 x 150 bp paired-end reads. The original methods were these. With migec v1.2.7, reads were demultiplexed and then collapsed into UMI-guided consensus sequences. Using mixcr v2.1.11, UMI consensuses were aligned to TRA and TRB V and J templates and then assembled into clonotypes. Clonotypes were classified as expanded or contracted when called significant by both edgeR and NoisET, with noise models trained on biological replicates. For edgeR calls, a false discovery rate-adjusted p below 0.01 and a log2 fold-change threshold of 1 were applied. As an exploratory analysis of dynamics, PCA with hierarchical clustering was applied to max-normalized trajectories of the 1000 most abundant clonotypes. Separately sequenced CD4+ and CD8+ repertoires were used to assign the CD4 or CD8 phenotype of responding clones. The public reads were quality trimmed at Q25 with fastp and then assembled into clones with MiXCR by TCRdb, keeping productive beta chains. Each record represents a unique CDR3 protein, reported with the most common genes and DNA among its rows. None of the V and J calls come from the authors' own analysis; TCRdb made them. Counted in this sample were about 400,000 distinct CDR3 sequences; more than 15% of them appeared once. The ten largest clones take up under 25% of the sample.

As regards this clonotype: The clone's antigen remains unknown. Per-base quality was not reported, and no clone a single base away is much larger than it.

PBMCs were isolated by Ficoll-Paque density gradient centrifugation. Source material: PBMCs or a T cell subset sorted from them (not recorded which). The receptor's source is a man younger than 35 who had mild COVID-19 (a few samples of this study predate the infection). The sample titles of this study are shuffled in the database, so cell type and time point are left out; the donor was told from shared clones. The chain joins TRBV15 to TRBJ1-2; the D gene remains uncertain. The bases read TGTGCCACCAGCAGAGCGGCGAACGGGCTCGGTGGCTACACCTTC. Its amino acids are CATSRAANGLGGYTF.